These T cell receptor beta chains were read from a single sample in a study of brain T cells in children with intractable seizures. Repertoires were generated with immunoSEQ multiplex PCR, while TCRdb's copy carries only in-frame clones and drops some. The sample holds 110,000 or so clones; roughly 94% are singletons and the top ten take 3.5% to 4.5%. The material was peripheral blood, obtained at surgery. These receptors came from a boy under two years old with hemimegalencephaly and intractable seizures. CDR3s include the opening cysteine and the closing phenylalanine or tryptophan. Fields, in order: V gene, D gene, J gene, CDR3 protein. The D gene is left open where the match is weak.

v_gene: TRBV5-1
d_gene: TRBD1
j_gene: TRBJ1-2
CDR3aa: CASSAGDRSNYGYTF

v_gene: TRBV27
d_gene: .
j_gene: TRBJ1-5
CDR3aa: CASSTGFSERPQHF

v_gene: TRBV9
d_gene: .
j_gene: TRBJ2-2
CDR3aa: CASSRGGASNTGELFF

v_gene: TRBV29-1
d_gene: .
j_gene: TRBJ1-3
CDR3aa: CSVEPSSGNTIYF

v_gene: TRBV7-9
d_gene: TRBD2
j_gene: TRBJ2-2
CDR3aa: CASSLAGGNTGELFF

v_gene: TRBV3-1/TRBV3-2
d_gene: .
j_gene: TRBJ1-5
CDR3aa: CASSQGVGNQPQHF

v_gene: TRBV28
d_gene: .
j_gene: TRBJ2-7
CDR3aa: CAGGTSTYEQYF

v_gene: TRBV28
d_gene: .
j_gene: TRBJ1-4
CDR3aa: CASSLQGEKLFF

v_gene: TRBV28
d_gene: TRBD2
j_gene: TRBJ2-2
CDR3aa: CASRTFLAGGLGGELFF

v_gene: TRBV3-1/TRBV3-2
d_gene: .
j_gene: TRBJ1-6
CDR3aa: CASSQFPLTGGVNSPLHF

v_gene: TRBV27
d_gene: .
j_gene: TRBJ2-7
CDR3aa: CASSRPGASGYEQYF

v_gene: TRBV28
d_gene: .
j_gene: TRBJ2-2
CDR3aa: CASSLLGGLNTGELFF

v_gene: TRBV20-1
d_gene: .
j_gene: TRBJ2-4
CDR3aa: CSASGGLAKNIQYF

v_gene: TRBV9
d_gene: TRBD2
j_gene: TRBJ2-1
CDR3aa: CASSVPAGISSSYNEQFF

v_gene: TRBV19
d_gene: TRBD1
j_gene: TRBJ1-1
CDR3aa: CASGRDSKNTEAFF

v_gene: TRBV9
d_gene: TRBD2
j_gene: TRBJ2-1
CDR3aa: CASSSGLALYNEQFF

v_gene: TRBV28
d_gene: .
j_gene: TRBJ2-7
CDR3aa: CASSFPSGARDEQYF

v_gene: TRBV18
d_gene: .
j_gene: TRBJ2-1
CDR3aa: CASSPLADHNEQFF

v_gene: TRBV28
d_gene: .
j_gene: TRBJ2-7
CDR3aa: CASSLSLEQYF

v_gene: TRBV21-1
d_gene: .
j_gene: TRBJ1-4
CDR3aa: CARLPEVYNEKLFF

v_gene: TRBV6-5
d_gene: TRBD1
j_gene: TRBJ2-1
CDR3aa: CASRPTGKGEQFF

v_gene: TRBV28
d_gene: .
j_gene: TRBJ2-3
CDR3aa: CASSTTTDTQYF